This T cell receptor beta chain was identified in a study of beta chain features in type 1 diabetes. The CDR3 length is 16 residues. Losses at the gene ends were 1 base for V and 0 bases for J; bases not matched to a gene: 1. In germline, CDR1 is SGHAT, CDR2 FQNNGV. Every single donor gave one heparinised blood draw, and these averaged roughly 120 mL. CD4+ naive, central memory, regulatory and stem cell-like memory subsets were isolated by sorting on CD45RO/CCR7/CD25/CD127/CD95/CD27. Expressed TCRB transcripts were sequenced, since all the RNA that had been isolated was reverse transcribed. Clones were read by immunoSEQ multiplex PCR, and TCRdb kept only the in-frame ones, dropping some. Among 200,000 to 250,000 clones listed, approximately 10% were seen once.

The sample was central memory CD4+ T cells from blood. The sequence was collected from a man aged 18 to 29 in good health. The gene calls are TRBV11-2 and TRBJ2-1; 9 positions match TRBD1. The CDR3, as DNA: TGTGCCAGCAGCTTAGCGGGACAGGGCTCCTACAATGAGCAGTTCTTC. This gives the protein CASSLAGQGSYNEQFF.